This T cell receptor beta chain stems from a study of CD8+CD57+ T cells in acquired aplastic anemia. General study points: Patients and controls turned out to have 25 to 35 CD8+ CDR3 sequences in common. Controls and patients did not differ significantly in CD8+ Simpson's diversity.

This clonotype was recorded many times. Its target is unknown. Profiles of TCR beta VDJ and CDR3 were generated from a genomic DNA template. From the reads, TCRdb called clonotypes with MiXCR, one entry per CDR3 protein. The sample has about 200,000 distinct CDR3 sequences, approximately 35% seen once; the top ten hold 1.1%. The CDR3 covers 13 residues. The ends were cut back, 1 base at V and 6 bases at J, with 7 bases in the middle. Germline loops: CDR1 MNHNS, CDR2 SASEGT. This sequence was found in a human donor in good health, serving as a control. Source material: sorted CD4+, CD8+, or CD8+CD57+ T cells (not recorded which) from PBMCs. The chain recombines TRBV6-1 with TRBJ1-5; D unclear. CDR3 residues: CASSEVRRQPQHF. CDR3 bases: TGTGCCAGCAGTGAAGTCAGACGTCAGCCCCAGCATTTT.